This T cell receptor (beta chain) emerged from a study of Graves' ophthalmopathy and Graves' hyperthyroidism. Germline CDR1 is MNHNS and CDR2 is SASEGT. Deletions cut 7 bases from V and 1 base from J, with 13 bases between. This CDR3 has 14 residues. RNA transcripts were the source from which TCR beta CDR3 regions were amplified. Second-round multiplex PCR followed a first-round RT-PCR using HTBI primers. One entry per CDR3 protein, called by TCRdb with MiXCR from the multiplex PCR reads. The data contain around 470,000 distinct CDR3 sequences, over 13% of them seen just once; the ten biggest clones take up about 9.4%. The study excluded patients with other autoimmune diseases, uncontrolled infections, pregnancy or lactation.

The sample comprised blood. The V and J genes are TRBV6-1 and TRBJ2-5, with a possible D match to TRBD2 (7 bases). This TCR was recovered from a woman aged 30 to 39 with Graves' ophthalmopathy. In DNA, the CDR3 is TGTGCCAGCAACTCGGGGGGCCTCCAAGAGACCCAGTACTTC. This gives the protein CASNSGGLQETQYF.